One sample yielded the 9 T cell receptor beta chains listed below, sequenced in a study of blood T cells in healthy people across ages. Through a sample-barcoded 5' primer and a J-beta primer mix, a second PCR was run for 7 to 11 cycles. TCRdb used MiXCR to reprocess the 5' RACE reads, holding one entry per CDR3 protein. There are almost 300,000 distinct CDR3 sequences in the sample; 27% occur only once, and 25% to 30% lies in the top ten. Source material: blood. The receptor source for this set is a woman aged 70 to 79 in good health.

This clonotype was observed a handful of times. This rearrangement joins TRBV9 to TRBJ2-3, with D perhaps matching TRBD2 (5 bases). V lost 0 bases, J lost 7 bases, and 18 bases lay in between. CDR3 length: 16 amino acids. CDR1 and CDR2 from the germline V gene are SGDLS and YYNGEE. DNA of the CDR3: TGTGCCAGCAGCGTAGATTTGCGCCCCCGGGGAAATACGCAGTATTTT. Residues: CASSVDLRPRGNTQYF.

The V and J genes are TRBV19 and TRBJ1-2; 9 positions match TRBD1. Germline lookup yields CDR1 LNHDA and CDR2 SQIVND (reference sequence). The V gene end was trimmed by 4 bases and the J gene end by 4 bases; junction bases not matched to a gene: 7. This CDR3 contains 15 residues. The CDR3 is CASSTGQGVGYGYTF. DNA of the CDR3: TGTGCCAGTAGTACGGGACAGGGTGTCGGCTATGGCTACACCTTC.

This sequence joins TRBV20-1 and TRBJ2-5; TRBD1 aligns across 7 bases. In germline, CDR1 is DFQATT, CDR2 SNEGSKA (reference sequence). The CDR3 is made up of 14 amino acids. The V gene end was trimmed by 4 bases and the J gene end by 1 base; junction bases not matched to a gene: 6. The CDR3 region is CSATTWTGQETQYF. CDR3 bases: TGCAGTGCTACCACTTGGACAGGCCAAGAGACCCAGTACTTC.

The chain uses TRBV19 and TRBJ2-2; no reliable D call. Germline values: CDR1 LNHDA, CDR2 SQIVND (reference sequence). This CDR3 contains 14 residues. Trimming cost V 9 bases and J 3 bases, with 14 bases left between them. The CDR3 is CASQTPQDTGELFF. CDR3 DNA sequence: TGTGCCAGCCAAACTCCGCAGGACACCGGGGAGCTGTTTTTT.

This sequence joins TRBV9 and TRBJ2-7, with TRBD1 as a possible D gene (5 bases). In germline, CDR1 is SGDLS, CDR2 YYNGEE. Trimming cost V 0 bases and J 6 bases, with 13 bases left between them. The CDR3 consists of 14 residues. CDR3 DNA: TGTGCCAGCAGCGTAGAATCAGGGTCGAGCGAGCAGTACTTC. Translating it yields CASSVESGSSEQYF.

There are a few counts of this clonotype. V usage is TRBV20-1 and J usage is TRBJ2-3; D unclear. The ends were cut back, 7 bases at V and 4 bases at J, with 12 bases in the middle. Germline lookup yields CDR1 DFQATT and CDR2 SNEGSKA (reference sequence). This CDR3 has 12 residues. The CDR3 region is CSVVLSADTQYF. The CDR3 DNA sequence: TGCAGTGTAGTACTATCCGCAGATACGCAGTATTTT.

In DNA, the CDR3 is TGTGCCACCAGCGGTCCCCGGGGGGGAGTGGTAGAGACCCAGTACTTC. Protein sequence: CATSGPRGGVVETQYF. The chain combines TRBV15 with TRBJ2-7; 8 bases are a match to TRBD2. The J call may not be correct, given that the DNA end is closer to TRBJ2-5. The CDR3 consists of 16 residues. Germline V gene data show CDR1 as LNHNV and CDR2 as YYDKDF (reference sequence).

This clonotype was seen more than once but under ten times. V and J are TRBV7-2 and TRBJ2-1; D ambiguous. In germline, CDR1 is SGHTA, CDR2 FQGNSA. The CDR3 is 14 amino acids. Trimming shortened V by 1 base and J by 6 bases, and 10 bases separated the two germline ends. CDR3 coding DNA: TGTGCCAGCAGCTTAGATGGTTGGGGCAATGAGCAGTTCTTC. Amino acids: CASSLDGWGNEQFF.

This clonotype was seen more than once but under ten times. The chain employs TRBV29-1 and TRBJ2-5; 9 bases are shared with TRBD1. With V trimmed by 3 bases and J by 4 bases, 9 bases remained unmatched. Germline-derived CDR1 and CDR2 are SQVTM and ANQGSEA. This CDR3 is built from 15 residues. The CDR3 loop reads CSVDRGTGTRETQYF. CDR3 coding DNA: TGCAGCGTTGATCGCGGGACAGGGACCCGAGAGACCCAGTACTTC.